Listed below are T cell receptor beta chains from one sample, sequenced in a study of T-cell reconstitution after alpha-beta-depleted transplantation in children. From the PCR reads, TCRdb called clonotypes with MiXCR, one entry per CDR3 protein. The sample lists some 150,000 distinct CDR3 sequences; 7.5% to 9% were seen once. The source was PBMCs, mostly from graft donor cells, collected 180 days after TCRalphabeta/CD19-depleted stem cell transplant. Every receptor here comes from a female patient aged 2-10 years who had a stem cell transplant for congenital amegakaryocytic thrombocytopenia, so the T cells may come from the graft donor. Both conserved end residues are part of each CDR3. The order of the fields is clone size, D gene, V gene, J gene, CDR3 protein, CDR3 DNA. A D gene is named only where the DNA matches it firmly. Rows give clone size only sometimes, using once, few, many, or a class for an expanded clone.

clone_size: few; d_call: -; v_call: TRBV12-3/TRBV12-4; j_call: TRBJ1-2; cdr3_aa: CASSLGGGKRGGYTF; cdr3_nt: TGTGCCAGCAGTTTAGGGGGAGGCAAAAGGGGCGGCTACACCTTC
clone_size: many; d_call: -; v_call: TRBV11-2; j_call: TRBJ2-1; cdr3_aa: CASSLVRLGGSTSGLRYNEQFF; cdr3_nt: TGTGCCAGCAGCTTAGTTCGTTTGGGGGGTTCGACCAGCGGGTTGCGTTACAATGAGCAGTTCTTC
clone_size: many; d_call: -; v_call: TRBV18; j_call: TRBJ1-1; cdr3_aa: CASSPGAGTEAFF; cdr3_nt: TGTGCCAGCTCACCTGGGGCGGGTACTGAAGCTTTCTTT
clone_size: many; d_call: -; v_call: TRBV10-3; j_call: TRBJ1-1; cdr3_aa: CAITPDPGGEAFF; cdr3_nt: TGTGCCATCACCCCAGACCCAGGCGGAGAGGCTTTCTTT
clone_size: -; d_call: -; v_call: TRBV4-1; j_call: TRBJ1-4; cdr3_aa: CASSLQGFATNEKLFF; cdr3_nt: TGCGCCAGCAGCCTTCAGGGGTTTGCAACTAATGAAAAACTGTTTTTT
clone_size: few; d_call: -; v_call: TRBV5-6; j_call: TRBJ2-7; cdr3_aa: CASSLGTESRTNYEQYF; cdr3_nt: TGTGCCAGCAGCTTGGGGACAGAAAGCCGAACGAACTACGAGCAGTACTTC
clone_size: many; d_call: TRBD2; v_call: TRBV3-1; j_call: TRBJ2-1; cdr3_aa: CASSNGLDYNEQFF; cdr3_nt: TGTGCCAGCAGCAACGGACTAGACTACAATGAGCAGTTCTTC
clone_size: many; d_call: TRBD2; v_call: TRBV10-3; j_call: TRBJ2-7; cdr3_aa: CAIDSGLAFDEQYF; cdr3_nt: TGTGCCATCGACTCGGGACTAGCGTTCGACGAGCAGTACTTC
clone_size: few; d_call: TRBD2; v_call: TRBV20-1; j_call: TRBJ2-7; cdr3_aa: CSARSPGTSGRMAYEQYF; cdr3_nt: TGCAGTGCTAGATCACCCGGGACTAGCGGGAGGATGGCCTACGAGCAGTACTTC
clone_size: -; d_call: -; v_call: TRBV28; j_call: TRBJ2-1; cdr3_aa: CASSVSEGRHEQFF; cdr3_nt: TGTGCCAGCAGCGTTTCAGAGGGTCGGCATGAGCAGTTCTTC
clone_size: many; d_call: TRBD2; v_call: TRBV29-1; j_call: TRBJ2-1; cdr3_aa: CSVDLGTSGRLVFDEQFF; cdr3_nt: TGCAGCGTCGATCTCGGGACTAGCGGGAGGTTGGTGTTTGATGAGCAGTTCTTC
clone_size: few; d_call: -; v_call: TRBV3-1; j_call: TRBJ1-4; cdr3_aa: CASSLRGKDEKLFF; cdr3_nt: TGTGCCAGCAGCCTGAGGGGAAAGGATGAAAAACTGTTTTTT
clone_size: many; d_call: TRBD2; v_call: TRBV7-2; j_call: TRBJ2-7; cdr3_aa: CASSLPPSGREQYF; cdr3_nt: TGTGCCAGCAGCCTCCCCCCTAGCGGGAGGGAGCAGTACTTC
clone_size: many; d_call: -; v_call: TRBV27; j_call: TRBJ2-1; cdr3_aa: CASSLPGGPQFF; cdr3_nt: TGTGCCAGCAGTTTGCCGGGGGGCCCTCAGTTCTTC
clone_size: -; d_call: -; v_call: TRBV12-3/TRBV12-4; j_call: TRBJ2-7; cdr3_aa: CASRPQGRGYEQYF; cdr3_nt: TGTGCCAGCAGGCCACAGGGAAGGGGCTACGAGCAGTACTTC
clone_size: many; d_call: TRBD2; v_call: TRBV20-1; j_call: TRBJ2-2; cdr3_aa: CSAAPGLAGTGELFF; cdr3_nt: TGCAGTGCTGCGCCGGGACTAGCGGGCACCGGGGAGCTGTTTTTT
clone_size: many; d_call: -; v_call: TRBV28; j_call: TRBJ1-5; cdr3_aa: CASTKSNQPQHF; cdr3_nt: TGTGCCAGTACGAAGAGCAATCAGCCCCAGCATTTT
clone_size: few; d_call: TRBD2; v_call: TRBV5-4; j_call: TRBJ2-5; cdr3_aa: CASSSGTSGRAVKTQYF; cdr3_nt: TGTGCCAGCAGTTCCGGGACTAGCGGGAGGGCCGTTAAGACCCAGTACTTC
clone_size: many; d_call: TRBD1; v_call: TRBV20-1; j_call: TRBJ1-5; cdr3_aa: CSALQGGSQPQHF; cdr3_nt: TGCAGTGCTCTCCAGGGGGGGAGTCAGCCCCAGCATTTT
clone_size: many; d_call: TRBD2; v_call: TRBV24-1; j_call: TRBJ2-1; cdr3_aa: CATSDLGTSGGYGEQFF; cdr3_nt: TGTGCCACCAGTGATTTAGGGACTAGCGGGGGGTACGGGGAGCAGTTCTTC
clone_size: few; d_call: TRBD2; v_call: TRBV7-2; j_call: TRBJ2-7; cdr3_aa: CASSLASGRASEQYF; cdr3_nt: TGTGCCAGCAGCTTAGCTAGCGGGAGGGCGTCCGAGCAGTACTTC
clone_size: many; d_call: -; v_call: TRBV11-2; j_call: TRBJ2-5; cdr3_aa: CASSLPSLETQYF; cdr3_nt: TGTGCCAGCAGCCTTCCCTCCTTAGAGACCCAGTACTTC
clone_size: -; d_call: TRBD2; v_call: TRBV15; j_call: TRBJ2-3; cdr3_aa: CATSRDRGVKSTDTQYF; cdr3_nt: TGTGCCACCAGCAGAGATCGGGGGGTCAAGAGCACAGATACGCAGTATTTT
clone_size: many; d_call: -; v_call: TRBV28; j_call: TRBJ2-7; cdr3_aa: CASSFTGPYEQYF; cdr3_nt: TGTGCCAGCAGTTTTACAGGACCCTACGAGCAGTACTTC
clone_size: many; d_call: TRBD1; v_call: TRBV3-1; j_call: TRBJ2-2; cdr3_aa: CASSREGTASLRELFF; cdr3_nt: TGTGCCAGCAGCCGCGAGGGGACAGCCTCCCTACGGGAGCTGTTTTTT
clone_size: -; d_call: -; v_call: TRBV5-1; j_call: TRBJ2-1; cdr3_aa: CASSLAQARYNEQFF; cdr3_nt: TGCGCCAGCAGCTTGGCTCAAGCTCGGTACAATGAGCAGTTCTTC
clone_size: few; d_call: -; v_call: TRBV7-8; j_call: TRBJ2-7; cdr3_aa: CASSLIGGVEQYF; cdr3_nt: TGTGCCAGCAGCTTAATAGGAGGGGTCGAGCAGTACTTC
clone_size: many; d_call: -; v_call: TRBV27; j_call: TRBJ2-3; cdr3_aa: CASSFGAGDTQYF; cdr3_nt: TGTGCCAGCAGTTTTGGGGCTGGTGATACGCAGTATTTT
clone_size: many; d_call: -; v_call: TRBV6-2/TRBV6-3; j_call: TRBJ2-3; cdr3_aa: CASSLDRTQYF; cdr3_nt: TGTGCCAGCAGCCTCGACAGAACGCAGTATTTT
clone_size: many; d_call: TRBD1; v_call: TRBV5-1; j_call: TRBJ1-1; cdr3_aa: CASSLAPTGGVNTEAFF; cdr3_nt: TGCGCCAGCAGCTTGGCCCCGACAGGGGGAGTTAACACTGAAGCTTTCTTT
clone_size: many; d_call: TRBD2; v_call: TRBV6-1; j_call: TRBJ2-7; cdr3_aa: CASSEPGLAGEQYF; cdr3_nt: TGTGCCAGCAGTGAGCCGGGACTAGCGGGAGAGCAGTACTTC
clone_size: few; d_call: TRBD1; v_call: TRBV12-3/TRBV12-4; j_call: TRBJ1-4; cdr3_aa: CASQGQGAASNEKLFF; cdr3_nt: TGTGCCAGCCAAGGACAGGGGGCGGCCTCTAACGAAAAACTGTTTTTT